This passage covers 7 T cell receptor beta chains from one sample sequenced in a study of regulatory T cells in long-lasting Graves disease. As to time point: newly diagnosed GD, antithyroid drugs for less than 3 months. Extracted PBMC RNA gave rise to the TCR library. Library construction for TCR beta used iRepertoire HTBI primers and Arm-PCR of CDR3 regions. TCRdb reprocessed the multiplex PCR reads via MiXCR and lists one record per CDR3 protein. Here the sample spans a few hundred thousand distinct CDR3 sequences, about 18% being singletons. The material was peripheral blood mononuclear cells (PBMCs), obtained at new diagnosis, from a patient treated with antithyroid drugs. The receptor set was obtained from a female donor with Graves disease.

This clonotype was counted between two and nine times. V is TRBV24-1 and J is TRBJ2-5; D gene unclear. This CDR3 has 14 residues. The V end was cut by 3 bases, the J end by 4 bases, with 11 bases between. Germline V CDR1 and CDR2: KGHDR, SFDVKD. CDR3 nucleotides: TGTGCCACCAGTGATCCCTCTAGAGGAGAGACCCAGTACTTC. Protein product: CATSDPSRGETQYF.

This clonotype came up a few times. This chain uses TRBV10-2 with TRBJ2-7, with 12 bases lining up with TRBD1. Looked up from germline, CDR1 is WSHSY and CDR2 is SAAADI. This CDR3 is 13 amino acids long. Unmatched junction bases numbered 8, after V lost 9 bases and J lost 8 bases. The CDR3 region has the DNA TGCGCCAGTGACGGGACAGGGGGCAACAAGCAGTACTTC. Translation gives CASDGTGGNKQYF.

This clonotype was observed a handful of times. The gene calls are TRBV18 and TRBJ2-2; D uncertain. The V gene lost 4 bases and the J gene lost 0 bases, with 12 bases spanning the gap. CDR3 length: 16 residues. CDR1 and CDR2 from the germline V gene are KGHSH and LQKENI. In DNA, the CDR3 is TGTGCCAGCTCACGCCTCAGGATAGCGAACACCGGGGAGCTGTTTTTT. Its translation: CASSRLRIANTGELFF.

The table lists this clonotype with many counts. The rearrangement links TRBV20-1 to TRBJ1-1; D not certain. Germline CDR1 DFQATT, CDR2 SNEGSKA (reference sequence). The CDR3 is made up of 14 amino acids. Trimming shortened V by 6 bases and J by 0 bases, and 14 bases separated the two germline ends. CDR3 coding DNA: TGCAGTGCCCTGCCACTCGACTTGAACACTGAAGCTTTCTTT. It encodes CSALPLDLNTEAFF.

As regards this clonotype: It may be a read error: a sequence one base away is much more abundant. V and J are TRBV6-5 and TRBJ1-5; D uncertain. The CDR3 consists of 13 residues. Per the germline V gene, CDR1 is MNHEY and CDR2 is SVGAGI. The CDR3 spells CASSFAGYQSQHF. DNA of the CDR3: TGTGCCAGCAGTTTCGCGGGTTATCAGTCCCAGCATTTT.

The sample holds a few counts of this clonotype. The J gene is TRBJ2-7, the V gene TRBV7-8; D is uncertain. V lost 2 bases and J 3 bases, leaving 5 bases between the germline ends. The length of the CDR3 is 12 residues. From germline, CDR1 is SGHVS and CDR2 FQNEAQ. CDR3 bases: TGTGCCAGCAGCTTAAAGGTCTACGAGCAGTACTTC. Protein sequence: CASSLKVYEQYF.

This rearrangement joins TRBV4-2 to TRBJ2-7; the D gene is possibly TRBD1 (5 bases). Trimming shortened V by 1 base and J by 5 bases, and 15 bases separated the two germline ends. Germline V gene sequence: CDR1 LGHNA, CDR2 YNFKEQ. The CDR3 has 15 residues. The CDR3 sequence is CASSQGARIRDEQYF. The CDR3, as DNA: TGTGCCAGCAGCCAAGGGGCGCGGATCAGGGACGAGCAGTACTTC.